What follows is one T cell receptor beta chain and its context. TCRdb's copy holds only in-frame clones and misses some; the assay was immunoSEQ multiplex PCR. The table shows roughly 56,000 clones, with about 74% occurring only once. This specimen belongs to a study of early stage breast cancer tumors. At the level of the study: ER+/PR+/HER2- status applied to about 75% of the 16 invasive breast tumors. Each sample averaged around 9.4-fold read coverage.

The length of the CDR3 is 12 residues. The ends were cut back, 5 bases at V and 6 bases at J, with 11 bases in the middle. Germline lookup yields CDR1 SEHNR and CDR2 FQNEAQ (reference sequence). The source material was blood. This receptor was obtained from a person aged 25 to 39 with breast cancer. V gene TRBV7-9 combines with J gene TRBJ2-7; the D is unclear. In nucleotides, the CDR3 is TGTGCCAGCAGCCCCCTGCATCCCGAGCAGTACTTC. This translates into CASSPLHPEQYF.